Listed below are T cell receptor beta chains from one sample, sequenced in a study of cytomegalovirus exposure and HLA in healthy donors. The data were produced by immunoSEQ multiplex PCR, yet TCRdb's version contains in-frame clones alone and is incomplete. The ten most abundant clones cover under 1.4% of a sample with roughly 46,000 clones. Sample: PBMCs. These receptors all come from a woman in her thirties or forties in good health and CMV-seronegative. Each CDR3 is given with its conserved first and last residue. A D gene is named only where the DNA matches it firmly.

d_gene: -; v_gene: TRBV11-2; j_gene: TRBJ2-5; CDR3aa: CASSLGAGAGGETQYF; CDR3nt: TGTGCCAGCAGCTTGGGGGCAGGGGCTGGGGGAGAGACCCAGTACTTC
d_gene: TRBD2; v_gene: TRBV4-1; j_gene: TRBJ2-3; CDR3aa: CASSQTSDTDTQYF; CDR3nt: TGCGCCAGCAGCCAAACTAGCGACACAGATACGCAGTATTTT
d_gene: -; v_gene: TRBV7-9; j_gene: TRBJ2-3; CDR3aa: CASSLAGEATQYF; CDR3nt: TGTGCCAGCAGCTTAGCGGGAGAGGCGACGCAGTATTTT
d_gene: TRBD1; v_gene: TRBV5-5; j_gene: TRBJ1-2; CDR3aa: CASSFDYLRTGTYGYTF; CDR3nt: TGTGCCAGCAGCTTCGATTACCTTAGGACAGGAACCTATGGCTACACCTTC
d_gene: TRBD1; v_gene: TRBV6-6; j_gene: TRBJ2-1; CDR3aa: CASSYGTGRGEQFF; CDR3nt: TGTGCCAGCAGTTACGGGACAGGGCGTGGTGAGCAGTTCTTC
d_gene: TRBD1; v_gene: TRBV7-8; j_gene: TRBJ2-2; CDR3aa: CAGARDRGLGELFF; CDR3nt: TGTGCCGGCGCGCGGGACAGGGGGCTTGGGGAGCTGTTTTTT
d_gene: TRBD2; v_gene: TRBV28; j_gene: TRBJ2-1; CDR3aa: CASSSDGWTSGGVSSSYNEQFF; CDR3nt: TGTGCCAGCAGTTCCGATGGTTGGACTAGCGGAGGTGTCTCGAGCTCCTACAATGAGCAGTTCTTC
d_gene: -; v_gene: TRBV27; j_gene: TRBJ1-5; CDR3aa: CASSLEGGALQPQHF; CDR3nt: TGTGCCAGCAGTTTGGAGGGAGGTGCATTGCAGCCCCAGCATTTT
d_gene: TRBD1; v_gene: TRBV5-1; j_gene: TRBJ2-7; CDR3aa: CASSSGQGVANEQYF; CDR3nt: TGCGCCAGCAGCTCGGGACAGGGGGTCGCCAACGAGCAGTACTTC
d_gene: -; v_gene: TRBV11-2; j_gene: TRBJ1-1; CDR3aa: CASLRGMNTEAFF; CDR3nt: TGTGCCAGCTTACGGGGAATGAACACTGAAGCTTTCTTT
d_gene: -; v_gene: TRBV5-1; j_gene: TRBJ1-5; CDR3aa: CASSHDRKGPLNQPQHF; CDR3nt: TGCGCCAGCAGCCATGACAGGAAAGGTCCCCTAAATCAGCCCCAGCATTTT
d_gene: -; v_gene: TRBV19; j_gene: TRBJ1-5; CDR3aa: CASSIGGSNQPQHF; CDR3nt: TGTGCCAGTAGTATTGGAGGGAGCAATCAGCCCCAGCATTTT
d_gene: TRBD1; v_gene: TRBV6-1; j_gene: TRBJ2-7; CDR3aa: CASSEATGQGYDEQYF; CDR3nt: TGTGCCAGCAGTGAAGCTACCGGACAGGGGTACGACGAGCAGTACTTC
d_gene: -; v_gene: TRBV6-1; j_gene: TRBJ2-2; CDR3aa: CASSLTGFTGELFF; CDR3nt: TGTGCCAGCAGCCTAACGGGGTTCACCGGGGAGCTGTTTTTT
d_gene: TRBD1; v_gene: TRBV7-3; j_gene: TRBJ1-5; CDR3aa: CASSLGQGQPQHF; CDR3nt: TGTGCCAGCAGCTTGGGACAGGGGCAGCCCCAGCATTTT